Each of the 22 T cell receptor beta chains below was sequenced from the same sample in a study of identical twins. TCRdb re-called the 5' RACE reads through MiXCR, storing one row per CDR3 protein. The top ten hold around two fifths of the sample, which has 210,000 or so distinct CDR3 sequences, roughly 15% seen once. This sample was shared with a second study, whose subject was T cells expressing NK-cell markers.

The sequencing sample was made of CD8+ T cells sorted from blood. These receptors originate from a woman aged 18-29 years in good health.

The rearrangement uses TRBV29-1 and TRBJ2-1; 10 nucleotides align to TRBD2. Germline V gene lookup returns CDR1 SQVTM and CDR2 ANQGSEA. CDR3 size: 16 residues. After removal of 4 bases from V and 3 bases from J, the junction contained 9 bases not matched to a gene. CDR3 protein: CSVGLAGAKIYNEQFF. In nucleotides, the CDR3 is TGCAGCGTTGGCCTAGCGGGAGCTAAGATCTACAATGAGCAGTTCTTC.

This chain uses TRBV5-1 with TRBJ1-3; no clear D gene. This CDR3 spans 16 amino acids. From germline, CDR1 is SGHRS and CDR2 YFSETQ. V was shortened by 4 bases and J by 0 bases, with 14 bases between the two germline ends. DNA for the CDR3: TGCGCCAGCAGCGAGACGGTCAGGAGCTCTGGAAACACCATATATTTT. Protein sequence: CASSETVRSSGNTIYF.

This clonotype was recorded a few times. The J gene is TRBJ2-2, the V gene TRBV11-2, with 8 bases identical to TRBD1. Germline V gene data show CDR1 as SGHAT and CDR2 as FQNNGV. CDR3 size: 15 residues. J lost 7 bases, V lost 11 bases, and 15 bases had no gene match. The CDR3 reads CAFTAGQGAVGELFF. CDR3 in DNA: TGTGCCTTTACCGCCGGGCAGGGGGCGGTCGGGGAGCTGTTTTTT.

The table lists this clonotype with a few counts. The chain has TRBV27 and TRBJ2-3; 7 bases agree with TRBD2. Germline V gene sequence: CDR1 MNHEY, CDR2 SMNVEV (reference sequence). V lost 5 bases, J lost 4 bases, and 9 bases stayed unmatched. CDR3 length equals 15 residues. The CDR3 nucleotides are TGTGCCAGCAGTCCCGAAACTAGCGTCGCAGATACGCAGTATTTT. It translates to CASSPETSVADTQYF.

The chain combines TRBV9 with TRBJ2-3, with 9 bases fitting TRBD2. Germline V gene data show CDR1 as SGDLS and CDR2 as YYNGEE. The CDR3 sequence is 16 residues long. The trim removed 4 bases at V and 5 bases at J, leaving 11 bases unmatched. The CDR3 DNA is TGTGCCAGCAGCCCCGCGGGCGGGAGGGCCAGAGATACGCAGTATTTT. This translates into CASSPAGGRARDTQYF.

The chain combines TRBV7-9 with TRBJ2-7; a weak D match, TRBD1 (6 bases). The CDR3 spans 15 residues. CDR1 and CDR2 (germline): SEHNR, FQNEAQ (reference sequence). V was pared by 5 bases and J by 1 base, with 15 bases between. The CDR3 nucleotides read TGTGCCAGCAGCCTATCCGGGACACCATCCTACGAGCAGTACTTC. It encodes CASSLSGTPSYEQYF.

This clonotype was seen a handful of times. The chain links TRBV6-1 to TRBJ2-3; 9 bases line up with TRBD2. The CDR3 is 16 residues long. CDR1 and CDR2 (germline): MNHNS, SASEGT. J gave up 3 bases and V 2 bases, and 6 bases lay outside the gene matches. CDR3 residues: CASSEWAGGQTDTQYF. The CDR3 DNA is TGTGCCAGCAGTGAATGGGCGGGAGGGCAGACAGATACGCAGTATTTT.

The gene calls are TRBV12-3 or TRBV12-4 and TRBJ2-2; D uncertain. Trimming cost V 8 bases and J 5 bases, with 6 bases left between them. This CDR3 comprises 11 residues. The CDR3 sequence is CASGLTGELFF. CDR3 DNA: TGTGCCAGCGGCTTAACCGGGGAGCTGTTTTTT.

In this sample, this clonotype is medium-sized (0.01 to 0.1%). The chain carries TRBV25-1 and TRBJ2-7, with 11 bases identical to TRBD2. This CDR3 has 16 residues. The germline V gene encodes CDR1 MGHDK and CDR2 SYGVNS. V dropped 6 bases and J dropped 7; count of bases not matched to a gene: 14. CDR3 loop: CASSTIGTSGGGEQYF. The CDR3 DNA reads TGTGCCAGCAGCACTATCGGGACTAGCGGAGGAGGGGAGCAGTACTTC.

This clonotype was observed a handful of times. The chain joins TRBV10-2 to TRBJ2-7, with 8 bases lining up with TRBD1. The CDR3 spans 15 residues. CDR1 is WSHSY and CDR2 is SAAADI in the germline V gene. J lost 0 bases, V lost 7 bases, and 8 bases had no gene match. Here the CDR3 reads CASISTGGSSYEQYF. In nucleotides, the CDR3 is TGCGCCAGCATCTCAACAGGGGGAAGCTCCTACGAGCAGTACTTC.

The chain uses TRBV2 and TRBJ2-5; TRBD2 agrees at 8 bases. The junction had 10 bases not matched to a gene; V was cut back by 4 bases and J by 3 bases. This CDR3 has 16 amino acids. In germline, CDR1 is SNHLY, CDR2 FYNNEI. CDR3 DNA sequence: TGTGCCAGCAGTGGATTCTCGCGGGAGGAGGAAGAGACCCAGTACTTC. Residues: CASSGFSREEEETQYF. The full variable domain, in which reference TRBV2 and TRBJ2-5 provide the parts outside the CDR3, is EPEVTQTPSHQVTQMGQEVILRCVPISNHLYFYWYRQILGQKVEFLVSFYNNEISEKSEIFDDQFSVERPDGSNFTLKIRSTKLEDSAMYFCASSGFSREEEETQYFGPGTRLLVL.

V and J are TRBV7-9 and TRBJ2-1; tentatively, D is TRBD1 (6 bases). The V gene's germline CDR1 is SEHNR and CDR2 FQNEAQ (reference sequence). The CDR3 consists of 14 residues. V dropped 5 bases and J dropped 7 bases, with 15 bases sitting between them. CDR3: CASSTTQGRNEQFF. The CDR3 bases are TGTGCCAGCAGCACGACACAGGGTAGAAATGAGCAGTTCTTC. Filled out from reference TRBV7-9 and TRBJ2-1, the complete variable domain reads DTGVSQNPRHKITKRGQNVTFRCDPISEHNRLYWYRQTLGQGPEFLTYFQNEAQLEKSRLLSDRFSAERPKGSFSTLEIQRTEQGDSAMYLCASSTTQGRNEQFFGPGTRLTVL.

The CDR3 is CASSPTVLEQYF. CDR3 nucleotide sequence: TGTGCCAGCAGCCCCACAGTCCTCGAGCAGTACTTC. The J gene is TRBJ2-7, the V gene TRBV5-5; D not resolved. This CDR3 is 12 amino acids long. Trimming took off 4 bases at V and 6 bases at J, with 11 bases between the two ends. Germline V gene lookup returns CDR1 SGHKS and CDR2 YYEKEE (reference sequence).

This clonotype has ten or more counts. This chain uses TRBV3-1 with TRBJ2-1; D is unresolved. The germline V and J ends were trimmed by 4 bases and 8 bases, with 12 bases remaining between them. This CDR3 has 13 residues. Germline assignment: CDR1 LGHDT and CDR2 YNNKEL (reference sequence). CDR3 nucleotide sequence: TGTGCCAGCAGCCTCCTCAACAGATATGAGCAGTTCTTC. It is translated as CASSLLNRYEQFF.

This clonotype was counted between two and nine times. This chain joins TRBV6-1 and TRBJ2-1; possibly TRBD2 for D (5 bases). This CDR3 is 13 amino acids long. Looked up from germline, CDR1 is MNHNS and CDR2 is SASEGT. V lost 8 bases and J 4 bases, leaving 12 bases between the germline ends. The CDR3 is CASQGGPYNEQFF. CDR3 sequence (DNA): TGTGCCAGCCAAGGCGGGCCTTACAATGAGCAGTTCTTC.

This clonotype was detected a few times. The CDR3 is CASAPAAGPINTEAFF. The CDR3, as DNA: TGTGCTAGTGCCCCCGCGGCGGGCCCGATTAACACTGAAGCTTTCTTT. The chain employs TRBV12-5 and TRBJ1-1; D is ambiguous. CDR3 length: 16 amino acids. Germline V CDR1 and CDR2: LGHNT, FRNRAP. V was trimmed by 7 bases and J by 2 bases, leaving 20 bases between them.

There are many counts of this clonotype. The chain has TRBV12-3 or TRBV12-4 and TRBJ2-7; 9 nucleotides line up with TRBD2. Trimming cost V 6 bases and J 4 bases; bases outside gene matches: 7. The CDR3 runs to 14 residues. The CDR3 nucleotides are TGTGCCAGCAGCCTGACTAGCGGTGCATACGAGCAGTACTTC. Its translation is CASSLTSGAYEQYF.

V gene TRBV29-1 combines with J gene TRBJ2-1; D may match TRBD1 or TRBD2 (6 bases each). Germline V gene lookup returns CDR1 SQVTM and CDR2 ANQGSEA. The V end lost 3 bases, the J end lost 5 bases, and 8 bases lay between the germline ends. The length of the CDR3 is 12 residues. The CDR3 sequence is CSVDRGDNEQFF. CDR3 DNA sequence: TGCAGCGTTGATAGGGGGGACAATGAGCAGTTCTTC.

The chain recombines TRBV24-1 with TRBJ2-1; D is tentatively TRBD1 or TRBD2 (5 bases each). The CDR3 has 14 residues. The germline V and J ends were trimmed by 4 bases and 12 bases, with 18 bases remaining between them. The germline V gene has CDR1 KGHDR and CDR2 SFDVKD. The CDR3 protein is CATSESGTPRMQFF. Here the CDR3 DNA reads TGTGCCACCAGTGAGTCCGGGACGCCAAGGATGCAGTTCTTC.

This clonotype has a count of ten or more. The chain has TRBV9 and TRBJ2-7, with D maybe TRBD2 (6 bases). The V gene lost 3 bases and the J gene lost 3 bases, with 13 bases spanning the gap. This CDR3 is built from 14 residues. In germline, CDR1 is SGDLS, CDR2 YYNGEE. CDR3 in DNA: TGTGCCAGCAGCGGGGGGGACGAGATCTACGAGCAGTACTTC. It codes for CASSGGDEIYEQYF.

This clonotype was counted between two and nine times. The chain combines TRBV27 with TRBJ2-7, with TRBD2 as a possible D gene (7 bases). The CDR3 covers 14 residues. V was trimmed by 6 bases and J by 6 bases, leaving 18 bases between them. Germline V gene sequence: CDR1 MNHEY, CDR2 SMNVEV (reference sequence). The CDR3 nucleotides read TGTGCCAGCAGCCGGTTGGGGGGGGCGGTCGAGCAGTACTTC. The encoded protein is CASSRLGGAVEQYF.

This clonotype was counted only a few times. V is TRBV11-2 and J is TRBJ2-7; TRBD1 matches 8 bases. From germline, CDR1 is SGHAT and CDR2 FQNNGV. This CDR3 is built from 14 residues. Trimming took 6 bases from V and 2 from J; bases not matched to a gene: 6. As DNA, the CDR3 is TGTGCCAGCAGATACGGACAGGGCGCCTACGAGCAGTACTTC. Its translation is CASRYGQGAYEQYF.